This paragraph reports one T cell receptor (beta chain). Its antigen is unidentified. The source of the sample is a study of cytomegalovirus exposure and HLA in healthy donors. Donors were drawn from the approximately 110-subject validation cohort, separate from the 666-subject first cohort. This CDR3 is 11 amino acids long. V shed 1 base and J shed 8 bases, with 5 bases lying between them. CDR1 and CDR2 (germline): LNHNV, YYDKDF (reference sequence). Study outcomes and limitations: Most TCR sequences were uncommon, yet certain public TCRs appeared in many donors. Some TCR beta chains (roughly 160 of them) were listed as cytomegalovirus-associated. Cytomegalovirus status was reportedly diagnosed by the classifier with high specificity and sensitivity.

The data were produced by immunoSEQ multiplex PCR, yet TCRdb's version contains in-frame clones alone and is incomplete. In the table there are some 120,000 clones, approximately 90% of which are singletons. The sequenced sample consisted of PBMCs. The V and J genes are TRBV15 and TRBJ1-2, with a possible D match to TRBD1 (5 bases). This clonotype originated in a young woman in good health and CMV-seronegative. The DNA of the CDR3 is TGTGCCACCAGCAGAGGGGGCGGCTACACCTTC. Residues: CATSRGGGYTF.